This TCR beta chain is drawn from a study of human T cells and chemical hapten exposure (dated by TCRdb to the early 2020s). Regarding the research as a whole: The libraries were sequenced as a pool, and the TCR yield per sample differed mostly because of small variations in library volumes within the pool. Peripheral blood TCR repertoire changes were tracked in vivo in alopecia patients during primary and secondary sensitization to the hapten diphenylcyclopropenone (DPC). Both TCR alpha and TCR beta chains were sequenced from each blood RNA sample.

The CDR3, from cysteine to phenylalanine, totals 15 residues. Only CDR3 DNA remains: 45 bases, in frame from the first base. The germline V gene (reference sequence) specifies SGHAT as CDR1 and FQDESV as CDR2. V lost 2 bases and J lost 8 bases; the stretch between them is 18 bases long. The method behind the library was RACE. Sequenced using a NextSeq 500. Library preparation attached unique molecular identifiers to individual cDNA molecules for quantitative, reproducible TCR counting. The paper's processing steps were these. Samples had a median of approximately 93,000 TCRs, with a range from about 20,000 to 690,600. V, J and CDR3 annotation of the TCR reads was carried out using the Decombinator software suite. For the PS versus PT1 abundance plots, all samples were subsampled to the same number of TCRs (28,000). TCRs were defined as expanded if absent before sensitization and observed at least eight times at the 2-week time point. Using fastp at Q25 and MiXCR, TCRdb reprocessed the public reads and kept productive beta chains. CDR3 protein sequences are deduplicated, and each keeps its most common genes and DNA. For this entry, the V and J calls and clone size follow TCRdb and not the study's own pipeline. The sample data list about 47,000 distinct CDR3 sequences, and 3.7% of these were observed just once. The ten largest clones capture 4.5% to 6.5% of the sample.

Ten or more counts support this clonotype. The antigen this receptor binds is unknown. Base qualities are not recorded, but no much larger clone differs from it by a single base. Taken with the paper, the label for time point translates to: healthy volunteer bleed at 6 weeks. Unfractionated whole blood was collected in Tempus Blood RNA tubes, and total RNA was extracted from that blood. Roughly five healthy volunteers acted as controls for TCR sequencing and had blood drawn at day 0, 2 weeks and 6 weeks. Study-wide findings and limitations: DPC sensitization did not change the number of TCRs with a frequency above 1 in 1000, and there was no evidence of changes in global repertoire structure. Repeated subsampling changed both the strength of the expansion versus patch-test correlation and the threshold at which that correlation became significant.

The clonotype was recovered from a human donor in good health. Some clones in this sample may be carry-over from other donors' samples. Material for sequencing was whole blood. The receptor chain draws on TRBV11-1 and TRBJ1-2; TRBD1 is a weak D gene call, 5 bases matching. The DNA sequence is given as TGTGCCAGCAGCTTAACATTCGACAGTGGAGAAGGCTACACCTTC. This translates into CASSLTFDSGEGYTF.